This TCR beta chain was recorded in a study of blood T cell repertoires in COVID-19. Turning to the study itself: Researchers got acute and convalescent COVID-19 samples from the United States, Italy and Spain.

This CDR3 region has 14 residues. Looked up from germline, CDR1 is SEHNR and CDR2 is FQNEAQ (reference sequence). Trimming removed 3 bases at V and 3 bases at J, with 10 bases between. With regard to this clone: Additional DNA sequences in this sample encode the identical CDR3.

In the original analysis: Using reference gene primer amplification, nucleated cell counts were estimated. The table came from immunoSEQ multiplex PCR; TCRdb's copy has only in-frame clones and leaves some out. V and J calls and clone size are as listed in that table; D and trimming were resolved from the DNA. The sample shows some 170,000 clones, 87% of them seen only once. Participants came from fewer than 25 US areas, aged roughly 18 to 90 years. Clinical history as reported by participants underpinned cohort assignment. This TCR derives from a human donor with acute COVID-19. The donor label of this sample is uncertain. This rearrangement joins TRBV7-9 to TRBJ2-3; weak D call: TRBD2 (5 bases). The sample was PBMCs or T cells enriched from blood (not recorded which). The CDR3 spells CASSLTGSTDTQYF. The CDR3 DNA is TGTGCCAGCAGCTTGACGGGGTCGACAGATACGCAGTATTTT.